The TCR beta chain under discussion was sequenced for a study of blood T cell repertoires in COVID-19. Trimming stripped 4 bases from V and 4 bases from J, with 11 bases between. This CDR3 has 14 amino acids. Germline V gene lookup returns CDR1 SGHTA and CDR2 FQGTGA. Per the original data handling: Amplifying reference gene primers gave estimates of nucleated cell counts. TCRdb's copy holds only in-frame clones and misses some; the assay was immunoSEQ multiplex PCR. D and trimming come from the DNA, and the V and J calls and clone size come from that table. In the table there are about 320,000 clones, 89% of which are singletons. Each recovered donor of Cohort 3 presented with two negative PCRs, clearance, or symptom resolution.

This chain uses TRBV7-3 with TRBJ2-1, with a tentative D call TRBD2 (6 bases). The receptor comes from a man aged 55-75 years who had recovered from COVID-19. Source material: PBMCs or T cells enriched from blood (not recorded which). The CDR3 region has the DNA TGTGCCAGCAGCTCCGCCGGGACTTACAATGAGCAGTTCTTC. Its translation is CASSSAGTYNEQFF.